The rows below give T cell receptor beta chains drawn from one sample of a study of radiotherapy plus CTLA-4 blockade in lung cancer. Generated by immunoSEQ multiplex PCR, the TCRdb table keeps only in-frame clones and is missing some. The table includes 75,000 to 80,000 clones, 70% to 90% detected once. The source was peripheral blood, collected from a patient treated with radiotherapy plus ipilimumab. These receptor sequences come from a human donor with non-small cell lung cancer who had stable disease on radiotherapy plus ipilimumab. Each CDR3 is given with its conserved first and last residue. The D gene is left open where the match is weak. The size field is filled for only some rows; it gives once, few, many or a size class.

j_call,clone_size,d_call,v_call,cdr3_nt,cdr3_aa
TRBJ2-3,-,TRBD2,TRBV9,TGTGCCAGCAGCGTAGTCGGTAGCGGGGGCGCAGATACGCAGTATTTT,CASSVVGSGGADTQYF
TRBJ1-1,-,-,TRBV6-5,TGTGCCAGCAGTTACAGGGGGAACACTGAAGCTTTCTTT,CASSYRGNTEAFF
TRBJ2-7,-,TRBD2,TRBV5-1,TGCGCCAGCAGTACCTCTAGCGGTCTTAGCTCCTACGAGCAGTACTTC,CASSTSSGLSSYEQYF
TRBJ1-4,-,TRBD1,TRBV5-4,TGTGCCAGCAGCCTGGGACAGGAGGTTGAAAAACTGTTTTTT,CASSLGQEVEKLFF
TRBJ2-5,-,TRBD1,TRBV11-2,TGTGCCAGCAGCCTTACAGGGGGCCAAGAGACCCAGTACTTC,CASSLTGGQETQYF
TRBJ1-5,-,TRBD1,TRBV30,TGTGCCTGGAGGGGACAGTACAATCAGCCCCAGCATTTT,CAWRGQYNQPQHF
TRBJ2-2,few,-,TRBV5-4,TGTGCCAGCACCTCCTACAGCACCGGGGAGCTGTTTTTT,CASTSYSTGELFF
TRBJ2-7,-,TRBD2,TRBV5-4,TGTGCCAGCAGCTTGCCCGGGGGGTCAGCGGGAGTTTCCTACGAGCAGTACTTC,CASSLPGGSAGVSYEQYF
TRBJ2-7,few,-,TRBV10-3,TGTGCCATCAGTGTCGACCCTAAATCCTACGAGCAGTACTTC,CAISVDPKSYEQYF
TRBJ1-2,medium-sized,TRBD1,TRBV28,TGTGCCAGCAGTTTATATTCCCACGGGACAGGGCCCTATGGCTACACCTTC,CASSLYSHGTGPYGYTF
TRBJ2-7,-,-,TRBV11-3,TGTGCCAGCAGCTTAAATTCGGACACGGTTCACGAGCAGTACTTC,CASSLNSDTVHEQYF
TRBJ2-1,-,-,TRBV7-6,TGTGCCAGCAGCAGTCTTGGGGACTTATACAATGAGCAGTTCTTC,CASSSLGDLYNEQFF
TRBJ1-1,-,-,TRBV11-3,TGTGCCAGCAGCTACCAGGGATACACTGAAGCTTTCTTT,CASSYQGYTEAFF
TRBJ1-2,-,-,TRBV7-9,TGTGCCAGCAGCGCGGACCCTCCCTTTAACTATGGCTACACCTTC,CASSADPPFNYGYTF
TRBJ2-5,-,TRBD1,TRBV4-1,TGCGCCAGCAGCCAAGCCGGCTACAGGGGTGAGACCCAGTACTTC,CASSQAGYRGETQYF
TRBJ1-5,-,-,TRBV7-9,TGTGCCAGCAGCTTTTCATCACAATCCGCCAAGCATTTT,CASSFSSQSAKHF
TRBJ1-1,-,-,TRBV29-1,TGCAGCGCCGGGGAGTTTGAAGCTTTCTTT,CSAGEFEAFF
TRBJ2-5,-,-,TRBV5-8,TGTGCCAGCAGCTCGTCCAGTGCACGGACCCAGTACTTC,CASSSSSARTQYF
TRBJ1-5,few,TRBD1,TRBV19,TGTGCCAGTAGTGTTGACCGGGACAGGGGGCTGGGCAGCAATCAGCCCCAGCATTTT,CASSVDRDRGLGSNQPQHF
TRBJ1-2,-,TRBD1,TRBV2,TGTGCCAGCAGCGCCTCCCGGGACAGGGGAAGTGGCTACACCTTC,CASSASRDRGSGYTF
TRBJ1-1,-,-,TRBV6-9,TGTGCCAGCAGTTACTCGGGCAGGGTGAACACTGAAGCTTTCTTT,CASSYSGRVNTEAFF
TRBJ1-5,-,-,TRBV25-1,TGTGCCAGCAGTGCAGGGGGCAATCAGCCCCAGCATTTT,CASSAGGNQPQHF
TRBJ2-7,-,-,TRBV30,TGTGCCTGGAGACTAAGGGCCTACGAGCAGTACTTC,CAWRLRAYEQYF
TRBJ2-7,-,TRBD1,TRBV29-1,TGCAGCGTTGTACGGGACAGGGGGCCGAACGAGCAGTACTTC,CSVVRDRGPNEQYF
TRBJ2-6,-,TRBD1,TRBV11-2,TGTGCCAGCAGCTGGACAGGGGGCTCTGGGGCCAACGTCCTGACTTTC,CASSWTGGSGANVLTF
TRBJ1-3,-,-,TRBV21-1,TGTGCCAGCAGCAGTCGGAACGGGATCTCTGGAAACACCATATATTTT,CASSSRNGISGNTIYF
TRBJ2-1,-,TRBD2,TRBV10-2,TGCGCCAGCAGTGAGTCGCCTAGCGGGGGCAATGAGCAGTTCTTC,CASSESPSGGNEQFF
TRBJ1-4,-,-,TRBV30,TGTGCCTGGGCCCGGGGTACTAATGAAAAACTGTTTTTT,CAWARGTNEKLFF